The sequence of this T cell receptor (beta chain) was determined in a study of cytomegalovirus exposure and HLA in healthy donors. TCRdb's table, derived via immunoSEQ multiplex PCR, lists solely in-frame clones and lacks some. The profile shows under 150,000 clones, around 87% of them singletons. This CDR3 is built from 17 residues. J gave up 10 bases and V 1 base, and 10 bases lay outside the gene matches. The germline gives CDR1 SGHVS, CDR2 FQNEAQ. Sequencing input: PBMCs. This TCR came from a man younger than 35 in good health and CMV-seropositive. The gene calls are TRBV7-8 and TRBJ1-4; 12 nucleotides match TRBD1. The CDR3 nucleotides are TGTGCCAGCAGCTTAGGTGTTCTGGGACAGGGGGCCGGAAAACTGTTTTTT. Protein: CASSLGVLGQGAGKLFF.